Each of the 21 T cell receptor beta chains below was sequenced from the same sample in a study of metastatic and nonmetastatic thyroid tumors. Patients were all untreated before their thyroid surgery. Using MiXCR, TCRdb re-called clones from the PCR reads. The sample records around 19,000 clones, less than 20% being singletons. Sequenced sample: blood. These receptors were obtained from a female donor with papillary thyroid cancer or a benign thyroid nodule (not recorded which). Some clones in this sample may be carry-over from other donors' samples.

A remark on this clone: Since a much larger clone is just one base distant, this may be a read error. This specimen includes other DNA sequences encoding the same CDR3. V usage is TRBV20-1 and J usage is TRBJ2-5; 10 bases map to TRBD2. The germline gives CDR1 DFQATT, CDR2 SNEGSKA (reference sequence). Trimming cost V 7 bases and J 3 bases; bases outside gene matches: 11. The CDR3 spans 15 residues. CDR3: CSVQRTSGGKETQYF. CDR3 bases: TGCAGTGTTCAGCGGACTAGCGGTGGGAAAGAGACCCAGTACTTC.

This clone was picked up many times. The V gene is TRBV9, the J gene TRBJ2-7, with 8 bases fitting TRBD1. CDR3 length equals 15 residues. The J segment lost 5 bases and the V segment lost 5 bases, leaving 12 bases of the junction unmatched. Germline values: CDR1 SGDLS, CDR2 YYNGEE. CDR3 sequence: CASSIRPRGQDEQYF. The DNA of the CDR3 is TGTGCCAGCAGTATCAGGCCCAGGGGGCAAGACGAGCAGTACTTC.

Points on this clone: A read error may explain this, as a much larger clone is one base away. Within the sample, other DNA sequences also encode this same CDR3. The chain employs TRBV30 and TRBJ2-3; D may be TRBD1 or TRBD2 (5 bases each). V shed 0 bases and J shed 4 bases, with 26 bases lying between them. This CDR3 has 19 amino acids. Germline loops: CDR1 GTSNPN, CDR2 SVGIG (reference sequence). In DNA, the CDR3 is TGTGCCTGGAGTGTATTCCGTGGGGACCTCCTAACTGGCCCAGATACGCAGTATTTT. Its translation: CAWSVFRGDLLTGPDTQYF. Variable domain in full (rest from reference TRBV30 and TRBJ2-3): SQTIHQWPATLVQPVGSPLSLECTVEGTSNPNLYWYRQAAGRGLQLLFYSVGIGQISSEVPQNLSASRPQDRQFILSSKKLLLSDSGFYLCAWSVFRGDLLTGPDTQYFGPGTRLTVL.

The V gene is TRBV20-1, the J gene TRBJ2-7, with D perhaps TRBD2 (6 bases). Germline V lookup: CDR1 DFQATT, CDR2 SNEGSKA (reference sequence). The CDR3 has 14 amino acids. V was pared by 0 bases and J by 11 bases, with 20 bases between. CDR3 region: CSARDQGGTAREYF. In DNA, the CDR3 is TGCAGTGCTAGAGATCAAGGAGGGACGGCGCGAGAGTACTTC.

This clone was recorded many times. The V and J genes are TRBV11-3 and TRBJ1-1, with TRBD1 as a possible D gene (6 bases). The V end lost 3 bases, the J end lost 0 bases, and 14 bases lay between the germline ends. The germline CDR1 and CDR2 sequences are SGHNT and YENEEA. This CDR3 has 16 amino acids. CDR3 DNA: TGTGCCAGCAGCTTCTACGGGGGGCGAATGAACACTGAAGCTTTCTTT. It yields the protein CASSFYGGRMNTEAFF.

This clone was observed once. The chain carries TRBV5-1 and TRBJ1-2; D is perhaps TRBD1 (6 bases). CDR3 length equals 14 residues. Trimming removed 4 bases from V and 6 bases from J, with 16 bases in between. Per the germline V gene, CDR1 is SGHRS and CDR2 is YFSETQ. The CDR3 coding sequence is TGCGCCAGCAGCGTCGGGACACAGTTAGATGGCTACACCTTC. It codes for CASSVGTQLDGYTF.

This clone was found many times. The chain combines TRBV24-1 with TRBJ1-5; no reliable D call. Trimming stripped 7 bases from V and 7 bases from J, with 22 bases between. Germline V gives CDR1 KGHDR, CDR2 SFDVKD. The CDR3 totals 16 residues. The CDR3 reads CATRTRVPQKWQPQHF. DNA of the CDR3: TGTGCCACCAGGACAAGGGTACCCCAAAAATGGCAGCCCCAGCATTTT.

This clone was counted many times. Written as DNA, the CDR3 is TGCGCCAGCACGACCAGCGGGGGGGCGGTAGATACGCAGTATTTT. Translated: CASTTSGGAVDTQYF. The chain carries TRBV10-2 and TRBJ2-3, with 10 bases aligning to TRBD2. V lost 7 bases, J lost 5 bases, and 9 bases stayed unmatched. Germline V CDR1 and CDR2: WSHSY, SAAADI. The CDR3 sequence is 15 residues long.

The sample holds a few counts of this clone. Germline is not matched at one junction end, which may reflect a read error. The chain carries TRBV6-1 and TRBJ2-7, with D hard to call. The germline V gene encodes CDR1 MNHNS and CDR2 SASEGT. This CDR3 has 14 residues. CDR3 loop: CASRYVVNSYEHYF. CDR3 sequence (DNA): TGTGCCAGCCGGTATGTCGTAAACTCCTACGAGCATTACTTC.

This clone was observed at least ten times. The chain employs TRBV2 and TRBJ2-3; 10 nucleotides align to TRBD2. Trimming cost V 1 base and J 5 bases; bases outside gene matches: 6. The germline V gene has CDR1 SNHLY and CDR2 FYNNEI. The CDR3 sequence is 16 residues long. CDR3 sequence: CASSEGPSGSVDTQYF. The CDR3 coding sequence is TGTGCCAGCAGTGAAGGGCCTAGCGGGAGTGTAGATACGCAGTATTTT.

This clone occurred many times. The DNA for the CDR3 is TGCGCCAGCAGCCGGTGGGGGAATGAAAAACTGTTTTTT. Its protein product is CASSRWGNEKLFF. The rearrangement links TRBV4-1 to TRBJ1-4, with D perhaps TRBD1 (5 bases). Per the germline V gene, CDR1 is MGHRA and CDR2 is YSYEKL. The germline V and J ends were trimmed by 4 bases and 5 bases, with 8 bases remaining between them. The CDR3 has 13 residues.

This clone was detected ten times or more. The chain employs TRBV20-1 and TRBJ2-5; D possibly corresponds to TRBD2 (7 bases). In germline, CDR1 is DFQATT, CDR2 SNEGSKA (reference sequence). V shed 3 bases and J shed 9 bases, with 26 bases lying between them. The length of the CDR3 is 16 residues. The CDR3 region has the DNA TGCAGTGCTAGCCGATCTTCGGCGGGGGCCCCGGGGGCCCAGTACTTC. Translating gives CSASRSSAGAPGAQYF.

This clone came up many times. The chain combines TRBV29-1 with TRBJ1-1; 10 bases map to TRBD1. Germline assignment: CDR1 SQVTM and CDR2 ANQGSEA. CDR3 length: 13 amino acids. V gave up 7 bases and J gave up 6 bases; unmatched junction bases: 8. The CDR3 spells CSARTGGGAEAFF. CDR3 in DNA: TGCAGCGCCAGGACAGGGGGGGGGGCTGAAGCTTTCTTT.

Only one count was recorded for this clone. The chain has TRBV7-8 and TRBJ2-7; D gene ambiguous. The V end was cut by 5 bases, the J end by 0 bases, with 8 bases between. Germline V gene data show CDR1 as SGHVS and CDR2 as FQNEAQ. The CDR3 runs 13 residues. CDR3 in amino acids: CASSKQSSYEQYF. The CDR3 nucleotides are TGTGCCAGCAGCAAACAGAGCTCCTACGAGCAGTACTTC.

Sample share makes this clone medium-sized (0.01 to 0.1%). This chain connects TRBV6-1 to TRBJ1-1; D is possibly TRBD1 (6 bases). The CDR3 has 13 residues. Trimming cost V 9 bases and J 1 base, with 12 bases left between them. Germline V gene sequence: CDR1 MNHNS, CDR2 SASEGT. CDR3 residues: CASRTEENTEAFF. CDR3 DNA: TGTGCCAGTCGGACAGAAGAGAACACTGAAGCTTTCTTT.

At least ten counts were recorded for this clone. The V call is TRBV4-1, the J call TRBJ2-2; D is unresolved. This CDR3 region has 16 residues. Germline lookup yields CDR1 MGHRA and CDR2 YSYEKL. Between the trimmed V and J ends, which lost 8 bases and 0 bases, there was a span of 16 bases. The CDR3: CASGFGGSTNTGELFF. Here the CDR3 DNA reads TGCGCCAGCGGTTTTGGTGGCAGTACGAACACCGGGGAGCTGTTTTTT.

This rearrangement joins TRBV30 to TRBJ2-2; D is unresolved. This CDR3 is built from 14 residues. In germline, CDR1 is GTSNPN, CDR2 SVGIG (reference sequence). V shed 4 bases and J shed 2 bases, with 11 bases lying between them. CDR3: CAWKWAANTGELFF. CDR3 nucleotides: TGTGCCTGGAAATGGGCGGCTAACACCGGGGAGCTGTTTTTT.

CDR3 protein: CSAIQGTYEQYF. The CDR3 bases are TGCAGTGCTATTCAGGGTACCTACGAGCAGTACTTC. The rearrangement uses TRBV20-1 and TRBJ2-7, with a weak D call TRBD1 (5 bases). V lost 4 bases, J lost 2 bases, and 9 bases lay in between. Germline CDR1 and CDR2: DFQATT and SNEGSKA (reference sequence). The CDR3 runs 12 residues.

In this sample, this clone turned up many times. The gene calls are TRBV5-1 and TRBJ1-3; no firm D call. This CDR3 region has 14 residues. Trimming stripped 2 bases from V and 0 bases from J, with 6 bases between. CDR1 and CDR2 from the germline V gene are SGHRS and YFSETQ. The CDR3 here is CASSFEGSGNTIYF. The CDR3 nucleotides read TGCGCCAGCAGCTTCGAAGGCTCTGGAAACACCATATATTTT.

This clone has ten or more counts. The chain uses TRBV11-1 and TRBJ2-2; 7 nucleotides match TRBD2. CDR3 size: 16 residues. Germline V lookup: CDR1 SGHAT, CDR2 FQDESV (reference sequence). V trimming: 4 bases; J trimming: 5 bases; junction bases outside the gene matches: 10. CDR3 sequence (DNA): TGTGCCAGCAGCTGGAGCGGGGACTTTGGAACCGGGGAGCTGTTTTTT. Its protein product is CASSWSGDFGTGELFF.

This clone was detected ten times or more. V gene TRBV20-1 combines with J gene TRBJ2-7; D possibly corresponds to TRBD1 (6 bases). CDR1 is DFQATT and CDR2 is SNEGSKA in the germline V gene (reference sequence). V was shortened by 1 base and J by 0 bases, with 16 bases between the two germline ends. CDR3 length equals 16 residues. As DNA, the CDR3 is TGCAGTGCTAGAGGTACTACCGGGACATACTCCTACGAGCAGTACTTC. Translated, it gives CSARGTTGTYSYEQYF.